This T cell receptor beta chain was captured by sequencing in a study of cytomegalovirus exposure and HLA in healthy donors (dated by TCRdb to the late 2010s). Regarding the study in general: An earlier analysis of several hundred of the donors reported 276 Gb of sequence data and some 110 million unique TCR beta sequences obtained from 180 million or so T cells. An early release that covered 640 HLA-typed donors contained around 330 gigabases of sequencing data and tens of millions of unique TCR sequences. The genetic ancestry cluster associated with self-reported Caucasian donors included over 65% of the roughly 400 genotyped donors. The study was designed to test whether signatures of past pathogen exposure could be identified by cataloging public T cell receptors. The study profiled the T cell repertoires of about 720 subjects by immunosequencing and related them to cytomegalovirus serostatus. Besides the first cohort of hundreds of subjects, a separate validation cohort made up of 90 to 150 different subjects was used. The study combined high-throughput TCR immunosequencing, statistical association of individual TCRs with disease status, and machine learning to predict cytomegalovirus infection status. To study patterns of TCR occurrence, a later analysis re-analyzed previously published TCR beta repertoires from 700 or so donors and added high-resolution HLA genotyping. Rather than using new phenotypic data, the later analysis identified candidate immune exposures from TCR beta sequences and from how often those sequences occurred across donors. To decide whether each TCR beta V gene segment behaved as functional or pseudogenic, an earlier analysis of some 600 of the donors relied on high-throughput TCR beta sequencing. Donor age, sex, ethnicity and CMV serostatus were compiled alongside the repertoire data. In a later genetic analysis, genome-wide SNP genotypes for about three fifths of the roughly 670 donors were used, and that subset was treated as a discovery cohort. Every repertoire in the discovery cohort had been generated on one and the same sequencing platform. HLA typing included class I and class II loci at four-digit resolution. Typing coverage varied by locus: about 620-630 donors for A, B, C, DRB1 and DQB1; approximately 560 for DQA1; some 610 for DPA1; about 450 for DPB1. Because of strong linkage in the cohort, roughly 5 DR-DQ haplotypes were treated as single units for association and clustering. Among around 400 genotyped donors of the cohort, an average of approximately 240,000 unique TCR beta nucleotide sequences was sequenced per donor, of which roughly 17% were non-productive.

Results the study describes overall, beyond this receptor: Around 16 rarely observed V segments, including chromosome 9 orphons, were excluded from the earlier analysis of approximately 600 of the donors because counts were too low. It was suggested by the authors that the approach could potentially be generalized to other disease states and immunological phenotypes. When HLA alleles, especially DR and DQ, strongly co-occurred, attributing TCR associations to individual alleles was difficult. In the study, approximately 160 TCR beta chains were listed as associated with cytomegalovirus. Compared with the 666-donor mean, donors in an Asian-associated ancestry cluster had fewer N-insertions in productive TCRs, according to a later genetic analysis. In this cohort, only TCR beta chains were sequenced, and detectable features were limited by the absence of alpha or paired-chain data. The classifier was reported to diagnose cytomegalovirus status with high specificity and sensitivity in both the original cohort and the validation cohort. According to a later analysis, TCR association rates differed among HLA loci, with DRB1 alleles showing the most associated TCRs and HLA-C alleles showing the fewest. An earlier analysis of approximately 500 of the donors showed that most TCR beta V segments appeared in productive rearrangements either about 87% or about 30% of the time, which broadly matched IMGT annotations. CMV serostatus was the only immune exposure information available for the cohort. V-gene and J-gene trimming of TCR beta chains was associated with a missense DCLRE1C variant in a later genetic analysis, and the association was replicated in an independent cohort. According to a later analysis, most CMV-associated TCR beta chains appeared to be HLA-restricted, and the HLA associations seemed to be driven largely by CMV exposure. A cluster of highly shared sequence variants was judged likely to be a technical artifact of the sequencing pipeline. While some public TCRs were present in many individuals, most TCR sequences turned up only very rarely across donors. Some IMGT-functional V segments, including TRBV6-2 and TRBV6-3, could not be told apart with the 87-base-pair reads, so those segments were excluded. In vitro tests confirmed that a few of the cytomegalovirus-associated TCR beta chains recognize cytomegalovirus antigens. According to a later analysis, parvovirus B19, influenza, CMV and Epstein-Barr virus appeared linked to several top co-occurrence clusters. Sequencing depth was assumed to be roughly uniform across donors in the presence/absence analyses, though that assumption may not hold. Specific HLA alleles were associated with 15,000 to 20,000 TCR beta sequences at a false discovery rate of 0.05 in a later analysis. HLA typing was unavailable for some donors at each locus, so association tests used only the typed subset. In a later analysis, HLA-associated TCR beta chains showed more clonal expansion and lower generation probabilities than non-associated chains that were equally common. Correlated functional status among segregating V segments might be attributable to linkage disequilibrium, but an unknown experimental factor could not be ruled out. A further reported finding was that TCR beta sequences accurately predicted the HLA-A and HLA-B alleles for most subjects in the first cohort.

To prepare the library, the immunoSEQ multiplex PCR assay was applied. For the multiplex PCR, a mixture combining 60 forward primers for TCR Vbeta segments and 13 reverse primers for TCR Jbeta segments was used. Amplification of the CDR3 region of rearranged TCR beta genes was performed with a multiplex PCR assay on genomic DNA. The amplified TCR beta libraries were sequenced on the Illumina HiSeq System as 87-base-pair reads. Turning to the authors' computational methods: A later analysis counted tens of millions of unique TCR beta chains across the 690 or so repertoires, and some 11 million of these chains were shared by at least two donors. Raw reads were error-corrected and collapsed into unique sequences by a nearest-neighbor algorithm in which closely related sequences were merged to remove PCR and sequencing errors. CDR3 sequences were aligned to IMGT reference sequences to assign V, D and J gene segments. For a sequence to be retained, a match of at least six nucleotides to both a V gene segment and a J gene segment was required. A rearrangement counted as productive if the CDR3 had no stop codons and remained in frame with V and J, and every other rearrangement counted as non-productive. CDR3 was defined by IMGT convention, running from the second conserved V-encoded cysteine to the conserved J-encoded phenylalanine. In an earlier analysis of 587 of the donors, sequences lacking an unambiguous match to a single V gene segment were excluded. An earlier analysis of roughly 590 of the donors called V segments functional above 56.7% productive rearrangements and segregating when the between-donor standard deviation exceeded 5%. A statistical classification framework was built to diagnose cytomegalovirus status from the catalog of TCR beta chain sequences. A later analysis assigned V and J genes by comparing TCR nucleotide sequences with IMGT/GENE-DB human TR gene sequences. In a later analysis, CDR3 sequences and most-parsimonious VDJ recombination scenarios were assigned using the TCRdist pipeline. In a later analysis, each TCR beta chain was defined by its CDR3 amino acid sequence together with its V-gene family, and reads lacking a unique V-gene family were excluded. A later analysis removed roughly 590 highly shared, low-generation-probability nucleotide sequences to deal with suspected cross-contamination and a sequencing artifact. A later analysis calculated a clonal expansion index for each public chain from normalized within-repertoire ranks of inferred template counts. In a later analysis, generation probabilities were computed using a VDJ recombination model fitted to out-of-frame rearrangements, and the results were checked against IGoR. A later analysis scored TCR-TCR, TCR-HLA and TCR-CMV co-occurrence with hypergeometric tests, applying a repertoire-size bias correction to TCR pairs. False discovery rates were estimated in a later analysis by permuting HLA or CMV assignments 20 times. In a later analysis, co-occurring TCRs were grouped with DBSCAN, and TCRdist sequence similarity was added when clustering was performed within HLA-allele-positive subsets. Repertoires with fewer than 30,000 or more than 120,000 public chains were left out of co-occurrence clustering, as were a few repertoires with anomalous nucleotide sharing. In TCRdb, the immuneACCESS table is reduced to in-frame sequences with V and J assigned. These tables do not hold every clone; where another copy was compared, an unresolved V gene accounts for under half, and the others remain unexplained. That table furnishes V, J and clone size, whereas the DNA furnished D and trimming. The sample yields roughly 200,000 clones; roughly 79% were counted once. The ten biggest clones cover approximately 2.9% of the sample.

Of note for this clone: Its recognized antigen is unknown. No clone much larger than this one lies a single base away; base qualities are absent.

Measured from the cysteine to the phenylalanine, the CDR3 is 14 residues long. This entry keeps only the CDR3 DNA: 42 bases, framed from base 1. V trim: 4 bases; J trim: 9 bases; unmatched bases: 9. The germline V gene (reference sequence) provides CDR1 SGHNT and CDR2 YYREEE. The cohort was made up of under 800 healthy bone marrow donors. All cohort members were sampled while nominally healthy, although unrecorded immune exposures were likely present. The donor tested CMV seronegative, placing the donor among the 350 or so seronegative members of the cohort. A peripheral blood sample was collected from each donor, and TCR beta sequencing was performed on peripheral blood mononuclear cells. Genomic DNA extraction from the blood cell samples was performed with the Qiagen DNeasy Blood Extraction Kit.

This receptor chain uses TRBV5-4 and TRBJ2-1; the junction holds 8 bases that match TRBD1. Sequenced: PBMCs. This clonotype was sampled from a male donor in good health and CMV-seronegative. The sequenced DNA is TGTGCCAGCAGCAACAGGGGGACCTTAGGTGAGCAGTTCTTC. This gives the protein CASSNRGTLGEQFF.